The 19 T cell receptor beta chains given below trace back to one sample, sequenced in a study of early T cells in non-severe SARS-CoV-2 infection. One entry per CDR3 protein, called by TCRdb with MiXCR from the 5' RACE reads. Of just over 65,000 distinct CDR3 sequences in the sample, around 13% were seen once. Material for sequencing was whole blood. These receptor sequences come from an adult who was a healthcare worker with PCR-confirmed SARS-CoV-2 infection or an uninfected control (not recorded which).

This clonotype was observed many times. This chain connects TRBV6-2 or TRBV6-3 to TRBJ1-1; 7 bases are shared with TRBD1. V shed 4 bases and J 0 bases; nucleotides not matched to a gene: 5. Germline V CDR1 and CDR2: MNHEY, SVGEGT. The CDR3 runs 15 residues. The chain's CDR3 is CASSLDRRMNTEAFF. The DNA of the CDR3 is TGTGCCAGCAGTTTGGACAGGAGAATGAACACTGAAGCTTTCTTT.

This clonotype was seen ten or more times. This chain links TRBV25-1 with TRBJ2-1; 7 bases agree with TRBD2. V gave up 5 bases and J gave up 9 bases; unmatched junction bases: 13. The V gene's germline CDR1 is MGHDK and CDR2 SYGVNS. The CDR3 runs 15 residues. The CDR3 sequence is CASSSVTSEMGEQFF. CDR3 bases: TGTGCCAGCAGTTCAGTTACTAGCGAGATGGGTGAGCAGTTCTTC.

The rearrangement links TRBV3-1 to TRBJ2-7; D gene unclear. Germline loops: CDR1 LGHDT, CDR2 YNNKEL (reference sequence). CDR3 length: 15 amino acids. With 0 bases removed from V and 1 base from J, the gap between germline ends came to 10 bases. The CDR3 DNA sequence: TGTGCCAGCAGCCAAGAACCATCCCGGTCCTACGAGCAGTACTTC. It specifies CASSQEPSRSYEQYF.

J is TRBJ2-2 and V is TRBV10-3; D not certain. This CDR3 is 14 amino acids long. V dropped 2 bases and J dropped 5 bases, with 9 bases sitting between them. Germline-derived CDR1 and CDR2 are ENHRY and SYGVKD. CDR3 nucleotides: TGTGCCATCAGTGAGGAGGTTTTAACCGGGGAGCTGTTTTTT. It is translated as CAISEEVLTGELFF.

This clonotype was found a few times. The chain has TRBV9 and TRBJ1-1; 8 bases map to TRBD1. J gave up 6 bases and V 4 bases, and 11 bases lay outside the gene matches. The CDR3 is made up of 15 amino acids. Germline V gene data show CDR1 as SGDLS and CDR2 as YYNGEE. The CDR3 is CASSYFRGQESEAFF. CDR3 DNA sequence: TGTGCCAGCAGCTATTTTAGGGGACAGGAATCTGAAGCTTTCTTT.

This clonotype was counted many times. The chain employs TRBV20-1 and TRBJ2-1; D possibly uses TRBD1 or TRBD2 (5 bases each). Germline assignment: CDR1 DFQATT and CDR2 SNEGSKA (reference sequence). The CDR3 length is 12 residues. V shed 6 bases and J shed 6 bases, with 12 bases lying between them. CDR3 nucleotide sequence: TGCAGTGCCGGGGCGACCCGCAATGAGCAGTTCTTC. Its protein is CSAGATRNEQFF.

The chain is built from TRBV3-1 and TRBJ2-7; the D gene is possibly TRBD1 (6 bases). Trimming left V 4 bases short and J 0 bases short, with 19 bases between. Germline V gene lookup returns CDR1 LGHDT and CDR2 YNNKEL (reference sequence). This CDR3 has 17 residues. The CDR3 is CASSLHPPGHRSYEQYF. DNA for the CDR3: TGTGCCAGCAGCCTCCACCCCCCGGGACACCGCTCCTACGAGCAGTACTTC.

This clonotype showed up just a few times. The chain has TRBV7-3 and TRBJ2-1, with TRBD1 as a possible D gene (5 bases). The V gene lost 2 bases and the J gene lost 1 base, with 9 bases spanning the gap. Germline values: CDR1 SGHTA, CDR2 FQGTGA. The CDR3 totals 15 residues. CDR3: CASSLSQGSYNEQFF. CDR3 coding DNA: TGTGCCAGCAGCTTATCGCAGGGTTCCTACAATGAGCAGTTCTTC.

The genes are TRBV5-5 and TRBJ2-2; no reliable D call. The CDR3 is 12 residues long. The germline V gene has CDR1 SGHKS and CDR2 YYEKEE (reference sequence). Trimming left V 1 base short and J 5 bases short, with 3 bases between. The CDR3 region has the DNA TGTGCCAGCAGCTTGACGACCGGGGAGCTGTTTTTT. It encodes CASSLTTGELFF.

This clonotype was picked up a small number of times. V and J are TRBV10-3 and TRBJ2-1; D might be TRBD2 (6 bases). V lost 7 bases, J lost 5 bases, and 9 bases lay in between. Germline-derived CDR1 and CDR2 are ENHRY and SYGVKD. CDR3 length: 12 amino acids. CDR3 residues: CAIMGLHNEQFF. The CDR3 nucleotides are TGTGCCATCATGGGACTCCACAATGAGCAGTTCTTC.

The table lists this clonotype with many counts. V is TRBV11-2 and J is TRBJ2-1, with 7 bases aligning to TRBD2. V lost 1 base and J lost 0; bases outside the gene matches: 9. Per the germline V gene, CDR1 is SGHAT and CDR2 is FQNNGV. This CDR3 region has 18 residues. This CDR3 is CASSLVGRLAASYNEQFF. As DNA, the CDR3 is TGTGCCAGCAGCTTAGTAGGAAGGCTAGCGGCCTCCTACAATGAGCAGTTCTTC.

There are many counts of this clonotype. This rearrangement joins TRBV6-2 or TRBV6-3 to TRBJ2-7, with TRBD2 matching 11 bases. Per the germline V gene, CDR1 is MNHEY and CDR2 is SVGEGT. This CDR3 comprises 14 residues. J lost 2 bases, V lost 5 bases, and 2 bases had no gene match. CDR3 sequence (DNA): TGTGCCAGCAGTAGACTAGCGGGAACCTACGAGCAGTACTTC. Protein product: CASSRLAGTYEQYF.

This clonotype came up a few times. The chain joins TRBV4-2 to TRBJ2-5, with TRBD1 matching 9 bases. The length of the CDR3 is 16 residues. V gave up 4 bases and J gave up 2 bases; unmatched junction bases: 8. The V gene's germline CDR1 is LGHNA and CDR2 YNFKEQ. The CDR3 nucleotides read TGTGCCAGCAGCCCGATGACCGGGACAGGGCAAGAGACCCAGTACTTC. This translates into CASSPMTGTGQETQYF.

This clonotype was observed a few times. The rearrangement uses TRBV6-5 and TRBJ2-6; D perhaps matches TRBD2 (5 bases). This CDR3 has 15 amino acids. V gave up 7 bases and J gave up 0 bases, with 10 bases separating them. CDR1 and CDR2 from the germline V gene are MNHEY and SVGAGI. Written as DNA, the CDR3 is TGTGCCAGCAAACGGGATTTCTCTGGGGCCAACGTCCTGACTTTC. Translating it yields CASKRDFSGANVLTF.

V is TRBV29-1 and J is TRBJ1-1; no definite D call. V lost 6 bases and J 5 bases, leaving 7 bases between the germline ends. CDR1 and CDR2 from the germline V gene are SQVTM and ANQGSEA. This CDR3 is built from 10 residues. The CDR3 coding sequence is TGCAGCGTCATTGATACTGAAGCTTTCTTT. This encodes CSVIDTEAFF.

This clonotype was detected a few times. The chain links TRBV6-2 or TRBV6-3 to TRBJ2-7, with 10 bases identical to TRBD1. Unmatched junction bases numbered 4, after V lost 5 bases and J lost 3 bases. The CDR3 is made up of 14 amino acids. Germline V lookup: CDR1 MNHEY, CDR2 SVGEGT. The CDR3 region is CASSEDRGSYEQYF. The CDR3 coding sequence is TGTGCCAGCAGTGAGGACAGGGGGAGCTACGAGCAGTACTTC.

Only a few counts were recorded for this clonotype. The chain combines TRBV28 with TRBJ1-2, with TRBD1 matching 7 bases. Germline V gives CDR1 MDHEN, CDR2 SYDVKM. V was pared by 10 bases and J by 4 bases, with 9 bases of the junction left unmatched. The CDR3 has 13 amino acids. CDR3 coding DNA: TGTGCCATTACATCTACAGGGGCCTATGGCTACACCTTC. This sequence encodes CAITSTGAYGYTF.

There are a few counts of this clonotype. J is TRBJ2-1 and V is TRBV6-6; no reliable D call. The CDR3 totals 12 residues. Germline CDR1 is MNHNY and CDR2 is SVGAGI (reference sequence). Trimming took 8 bases from V and 8 from J, leaving 13 bases between them. The CDR3 nucleotides read TGTGCCAGCTCGTCCGTCGGGCATGAGCAGTTCTTC. It is translated as CASSSVGHEQFF.

V usage is TRBV10-3 and J usage is TRBJ2-3, with 10 bases fitting TRBD2. Germline CDR1 is ENHRY and CDR2 is SYGVKD. Trimming at V came to 6 bases and at J to 2 bases, leaving 2 bases not matched to a gene. The CDR3 is 14 amino acids. In DNA form, the CDR3 reads TGTGCCATCAGACTAGCGGGGATCACAGATACGCAGTATTTT. Protein product: CAIRLAGITDTQYF.